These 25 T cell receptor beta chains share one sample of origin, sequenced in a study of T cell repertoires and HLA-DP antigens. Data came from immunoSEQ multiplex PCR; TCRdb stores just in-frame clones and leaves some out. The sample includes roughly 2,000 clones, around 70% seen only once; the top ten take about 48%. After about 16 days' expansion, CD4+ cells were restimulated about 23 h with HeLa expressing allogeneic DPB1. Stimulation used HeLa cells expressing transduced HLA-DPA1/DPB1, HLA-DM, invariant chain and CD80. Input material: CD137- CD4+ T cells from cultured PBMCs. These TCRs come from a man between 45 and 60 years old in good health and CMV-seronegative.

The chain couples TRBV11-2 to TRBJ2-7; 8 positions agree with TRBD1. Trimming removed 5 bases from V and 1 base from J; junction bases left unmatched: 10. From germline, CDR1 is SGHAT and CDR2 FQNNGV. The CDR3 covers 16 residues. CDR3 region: CASSPLGRTGSYEQYF. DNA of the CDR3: TGTGCCAGCAGCCCGTTAGGTAGGACAGGGTCCTACGAGCAGTACTTC.

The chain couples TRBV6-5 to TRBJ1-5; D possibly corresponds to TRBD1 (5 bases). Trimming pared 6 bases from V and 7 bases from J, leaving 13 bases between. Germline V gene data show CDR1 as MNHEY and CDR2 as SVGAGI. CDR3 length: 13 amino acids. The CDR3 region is CASSPGGAQPQHF. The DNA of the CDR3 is TGTGCCAGCAGCCCCGGTGGGGCGCAGCCCCAGCATTTT.

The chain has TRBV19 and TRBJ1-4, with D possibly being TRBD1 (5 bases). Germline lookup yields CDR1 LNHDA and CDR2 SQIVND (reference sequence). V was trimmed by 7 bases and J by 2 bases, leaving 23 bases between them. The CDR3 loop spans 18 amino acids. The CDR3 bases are TGTGCCAGTACCACCGGCGGGGCCTCGGCATTCACTAATGAAAAACTGTTTTTT. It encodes CASTTGGASAFTNEKLFF.

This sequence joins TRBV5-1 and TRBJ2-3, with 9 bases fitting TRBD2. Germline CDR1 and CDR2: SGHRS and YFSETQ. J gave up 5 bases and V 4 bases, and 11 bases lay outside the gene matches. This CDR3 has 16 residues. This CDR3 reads CASSALTSGTRDTQYF. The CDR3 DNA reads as TGCGCCAGCAGCGCCCTGACTAGCGGAACAAGAGATACGCAGTATTTT. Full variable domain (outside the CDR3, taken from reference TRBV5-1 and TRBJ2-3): KAGVTQTPRYLIKTRGQQVTLSCSPISGHRSVSWYQQTPGQGLQFLFEYFSETQRNKGNFPGRFSGRQFSNSRSEMNVSTLELGDSALYLCASSALTSGTRDTQYFGPGTRLTVL.

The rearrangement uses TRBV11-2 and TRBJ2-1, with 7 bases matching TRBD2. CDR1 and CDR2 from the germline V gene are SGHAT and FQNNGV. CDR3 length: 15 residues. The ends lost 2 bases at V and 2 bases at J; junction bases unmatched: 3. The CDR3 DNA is TGTGCCAGCAGCTTACAGCGGGGAGCCTACAATGAGCAGTTCTTC. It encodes CASSLQRGAYNEQFF.

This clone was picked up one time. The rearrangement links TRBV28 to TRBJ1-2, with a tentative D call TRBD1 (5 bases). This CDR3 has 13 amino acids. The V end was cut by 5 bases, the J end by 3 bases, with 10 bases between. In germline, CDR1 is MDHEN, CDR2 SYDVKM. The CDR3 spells CASSPQVHYGYTF. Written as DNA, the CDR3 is TGTGCCAGCAGTCCACAGGTACACTATGGCTACACCTTC.

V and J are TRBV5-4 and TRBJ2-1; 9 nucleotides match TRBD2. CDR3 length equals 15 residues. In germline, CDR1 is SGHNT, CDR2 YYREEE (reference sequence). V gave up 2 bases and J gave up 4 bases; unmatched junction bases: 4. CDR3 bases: TGTGCCAGCAGCTTAGGCGGGGGGGCATACAATGAGCAGTTCTTC. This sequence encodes CASSLGGGAYNEQFF. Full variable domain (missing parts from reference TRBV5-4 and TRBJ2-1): ETGVTQSPTHLIKTRGQQVTLRCSSQSGHNTVSWYQQALGQGPQFIFQYYREEENGRGNFPPRFSGLQFPNYSSELNVNALELDDSALYLCASSLGGGAYNEQFFGPGTRLTVL.

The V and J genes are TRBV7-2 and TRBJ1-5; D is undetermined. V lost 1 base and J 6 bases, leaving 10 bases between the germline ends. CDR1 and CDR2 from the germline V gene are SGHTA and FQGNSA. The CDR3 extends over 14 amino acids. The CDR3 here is CASSLGDVGQPQHF. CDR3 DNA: TGTGCCAGCAGCTTAGGAGATGTGGGTCAGCCCCAGCATTTT. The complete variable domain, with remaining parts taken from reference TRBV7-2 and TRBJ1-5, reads GAGVSQSPSNKVTEKGKDVELRCDPISGHTALYWYRQSLGQGLEFLIYFQGNSAPDKSGLPSDRFSAERTGGSVSTLTIQRTQQEDSAVYLCASSLGDVGQPQHFGDGTRLSIL.

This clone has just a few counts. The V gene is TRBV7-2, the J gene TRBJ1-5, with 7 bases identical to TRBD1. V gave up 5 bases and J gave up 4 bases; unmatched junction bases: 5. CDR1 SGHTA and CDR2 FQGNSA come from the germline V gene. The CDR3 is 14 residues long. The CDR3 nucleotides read TGTGCCAGCAGCCCAGGGGGTGGGAATCAGCCCCAGCATTTT. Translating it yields CASSPGGGNQPQHF.

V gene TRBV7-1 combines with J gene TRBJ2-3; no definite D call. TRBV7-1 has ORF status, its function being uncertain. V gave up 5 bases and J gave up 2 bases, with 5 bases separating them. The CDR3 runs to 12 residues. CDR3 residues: CASSANTDTQYF. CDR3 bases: TGTGCCAGCAGCGCTAACACAGATACGCAGTATTTT.

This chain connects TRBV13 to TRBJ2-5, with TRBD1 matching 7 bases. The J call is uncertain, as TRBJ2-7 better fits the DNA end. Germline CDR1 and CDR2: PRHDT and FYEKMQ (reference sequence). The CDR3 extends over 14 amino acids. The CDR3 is CASSLPGGSYEQYF. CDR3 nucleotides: TGTGCCAGCAGCTTACCAGGGGGCTCCTACGAGCAGTACTTC.

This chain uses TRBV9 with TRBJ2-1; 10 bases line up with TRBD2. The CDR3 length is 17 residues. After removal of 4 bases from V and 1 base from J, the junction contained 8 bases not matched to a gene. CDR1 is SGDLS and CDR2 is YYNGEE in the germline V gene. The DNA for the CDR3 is TGTGCCAGCAGCCCGTCACTAGCGGGGCTATCCTACAATGAGCAGTTCTTC. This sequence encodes CASSPSLAGLSYNEQFF.

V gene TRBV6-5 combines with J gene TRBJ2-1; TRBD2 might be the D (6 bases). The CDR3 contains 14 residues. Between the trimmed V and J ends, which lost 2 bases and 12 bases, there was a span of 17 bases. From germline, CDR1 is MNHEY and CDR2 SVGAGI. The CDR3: CASSYARRGEVQFF. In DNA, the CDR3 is TGTGCCAGCAGTTACGCTAGGAGGGGAGAGGTGCAGTTCTTC.

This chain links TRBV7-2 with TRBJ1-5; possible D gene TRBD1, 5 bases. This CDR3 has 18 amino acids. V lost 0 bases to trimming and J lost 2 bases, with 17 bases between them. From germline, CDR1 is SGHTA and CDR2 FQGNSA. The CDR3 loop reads CASSLAGSGGMGNQPQHF. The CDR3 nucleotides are TGTGCCAGCAGCTTAGCGGGGTCCGGGGGGATGGGCAATCAGCCCCAGCATTTT.

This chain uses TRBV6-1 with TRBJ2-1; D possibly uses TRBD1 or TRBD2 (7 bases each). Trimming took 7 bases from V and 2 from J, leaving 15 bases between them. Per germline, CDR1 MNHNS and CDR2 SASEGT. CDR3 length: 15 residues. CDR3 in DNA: TGTGCCAGCACCAGGGGGGGAGACCCCTACAATGAGCAGTTCTTC. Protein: CASTRGGDPYNEQFF.

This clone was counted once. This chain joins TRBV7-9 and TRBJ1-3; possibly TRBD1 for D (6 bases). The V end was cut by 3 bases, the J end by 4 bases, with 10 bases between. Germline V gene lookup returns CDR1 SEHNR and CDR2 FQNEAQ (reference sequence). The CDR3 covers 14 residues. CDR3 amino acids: CASSFTGSGNTIYF. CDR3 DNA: TGTGCCAGCAGCTTTACAGGGTCGGGAAACACCATATATTTT.

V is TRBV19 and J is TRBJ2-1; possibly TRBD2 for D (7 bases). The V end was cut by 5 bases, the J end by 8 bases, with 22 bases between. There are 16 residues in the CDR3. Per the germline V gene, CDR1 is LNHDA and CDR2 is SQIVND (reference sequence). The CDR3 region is CASSGQTSRVVDEQFF. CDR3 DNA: TGTGCCAGTAGTGGACAGACTAGCCGGGTGGTCGATGAGCAGTTCTTC. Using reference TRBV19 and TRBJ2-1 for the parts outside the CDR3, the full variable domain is DGGITQSPKYLFRKEGQNVTLSCEQNLNHDAMYWYRQDPGQGLRLIYYSQIVNDFQKGDIAEGYSVSREKKESFPLTVTSAQKNPTAFYLCASSGQTSRVVDEQFFGPGTRLTVL.

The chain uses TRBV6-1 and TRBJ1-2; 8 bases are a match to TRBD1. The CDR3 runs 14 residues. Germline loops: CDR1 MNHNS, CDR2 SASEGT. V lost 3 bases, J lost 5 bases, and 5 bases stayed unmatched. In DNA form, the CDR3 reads TGTGCCAGCAGTGACTTGGACAGGGTTTATGGCTACACCTTC. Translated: CASSDLDRVYGYTF.

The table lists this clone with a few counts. CDR3 amino acids: CASSVRDTNLYGYTF. CDR3 bases: TGTGCCAGCAGCGTCCGGGACACCAACCTATATGGCTACACCTTC. This chain connects TRBV7-2 to TRBJ1-2, with D possibly matching TRBD1 (6 bases). V lost 5 bases and J 5 bases, leaving 18 bases between the germline ends. Germline CDR1 SGHTA, CDR2 FQGNSA. This CDR3 has 15 amino acids.

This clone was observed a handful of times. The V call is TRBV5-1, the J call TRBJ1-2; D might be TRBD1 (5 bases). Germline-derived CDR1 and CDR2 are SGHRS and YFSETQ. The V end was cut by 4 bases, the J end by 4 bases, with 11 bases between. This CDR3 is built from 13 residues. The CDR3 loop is CASSLTDFYGYTF. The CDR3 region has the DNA TGCGCCAGCAGCCTGACAGATTTCTATGGCTACACCTTC.

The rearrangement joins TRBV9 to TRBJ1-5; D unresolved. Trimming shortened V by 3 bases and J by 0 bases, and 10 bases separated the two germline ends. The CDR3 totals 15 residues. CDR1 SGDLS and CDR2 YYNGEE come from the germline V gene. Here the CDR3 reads CASSEGSYSNQPQHF. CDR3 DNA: TGTGCCAGCAGCGAGGGTAGCTATAGCAATCAGCCCCAGCATTTT.

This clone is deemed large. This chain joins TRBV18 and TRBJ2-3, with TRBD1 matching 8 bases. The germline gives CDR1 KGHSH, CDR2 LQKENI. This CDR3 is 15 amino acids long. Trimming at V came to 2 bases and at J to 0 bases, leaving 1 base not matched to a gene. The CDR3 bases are TGTGCCAGCTCACCAAGGACAGGGAGCACAGATACGCAGTATTTT. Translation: CASSPRTGSTDTQYF. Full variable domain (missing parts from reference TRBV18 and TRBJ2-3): NAGVMQNPRHLVRRRGQEARLRCSPMKGHSHVYWYRQLPEEGLKFMVYLQKENIIDESGMPKERFSAEFPKEGPSILRIQQVVRGDSAAYFCASSPRTGSTDTQYFGPGTRLTVL.

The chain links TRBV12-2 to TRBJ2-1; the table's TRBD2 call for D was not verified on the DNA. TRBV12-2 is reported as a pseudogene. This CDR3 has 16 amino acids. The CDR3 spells CASRLVGGRARNEQFF. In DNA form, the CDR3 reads TGTGCAAGTCGCTTAGTGGGCGGGAGGGCCAGGAATGAGCAGTTCTTC.

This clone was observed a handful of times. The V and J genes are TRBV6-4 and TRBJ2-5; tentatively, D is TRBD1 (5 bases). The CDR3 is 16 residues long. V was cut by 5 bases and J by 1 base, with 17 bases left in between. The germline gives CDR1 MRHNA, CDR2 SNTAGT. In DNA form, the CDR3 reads TGTGCCAGCAGTTACCAATTATGGGGCACCCAAGAGACCCAGTACTTC. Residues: CASSYQLWGTQETQYF.

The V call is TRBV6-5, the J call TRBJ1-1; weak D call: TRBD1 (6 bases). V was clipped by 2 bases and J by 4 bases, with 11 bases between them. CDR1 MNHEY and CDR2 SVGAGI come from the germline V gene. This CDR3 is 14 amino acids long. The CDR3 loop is CASSYLTGTTEAFF. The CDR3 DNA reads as TGTGCCAGCAGTTACCTTACAGGGACCACTGAAGCTTTCTTT.